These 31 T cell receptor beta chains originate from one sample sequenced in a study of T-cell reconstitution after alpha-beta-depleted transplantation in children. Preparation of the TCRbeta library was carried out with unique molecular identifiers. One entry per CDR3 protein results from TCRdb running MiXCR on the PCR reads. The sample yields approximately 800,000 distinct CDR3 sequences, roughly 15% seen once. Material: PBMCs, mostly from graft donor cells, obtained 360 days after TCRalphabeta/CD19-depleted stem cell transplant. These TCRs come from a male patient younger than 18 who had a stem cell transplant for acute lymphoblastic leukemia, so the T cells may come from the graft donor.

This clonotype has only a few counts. The CDR3 DNA sequence: TGTGCCAGCAGTTCTAAAGCAGATACGCAGTATTTT. This codes for CASSSKADTQYF. The chain uses TRBV2 and TRBJ2-3; D is unclear. This CDR3 is built from 12 residues. V shed 5 bases and J shed 4 bases, with 7 bases lying between them. Germline V gives CDR1 SNHLY, CDR2 FYNNEI. Full variable domain (outside the CDR3, taken from reference TRBV2 and TRBJ2-3): EPEVTQTPSHQVTQMGQEVILRCVPISNHLYFYWYRQILGQKVEFLVSFYNNEISEKSEIFDDQFSVERPDGSNFTLKIRSTKLEDSAMYFCASSSKADTQYFGPGTRLTVL.

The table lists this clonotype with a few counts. The CDR3 protein is CASMPWVAGGNEQFF. The DNA of the CDR3 is TGCGCCAGCATGCCCTGGGTAGCGGGAGGCAATGAGCAGTTCTTC. The chain joins TRBV5-1 to TRBJ2-1; 10 nucleotides line up with TRBD2. V trimming: 6 bases; J trimming: 6 bases; junction bases outside the gene matches: 9. Germline-derived CDR1 and CDR2 are SGHRS and YFSETQ. This CDR3 spans 15 amino acids.

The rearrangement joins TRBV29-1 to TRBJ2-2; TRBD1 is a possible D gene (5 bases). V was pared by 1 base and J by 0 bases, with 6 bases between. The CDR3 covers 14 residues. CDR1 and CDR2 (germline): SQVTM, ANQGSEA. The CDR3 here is CSVEGTTNTGELFF. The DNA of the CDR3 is TGCAGCGTTGAAGGGACAACGAACACCGGGGAGCTGTTTTTT.

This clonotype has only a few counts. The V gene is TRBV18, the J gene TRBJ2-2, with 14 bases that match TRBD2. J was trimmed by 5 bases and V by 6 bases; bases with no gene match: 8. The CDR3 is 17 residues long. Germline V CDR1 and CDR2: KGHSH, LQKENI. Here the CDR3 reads CASSRGLAGEWTGELFF. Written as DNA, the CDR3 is TGTGCCAGCTCCCGGGGACTAGCGGGAGAGTGGACCGGGGAGCTGTTTTTT.

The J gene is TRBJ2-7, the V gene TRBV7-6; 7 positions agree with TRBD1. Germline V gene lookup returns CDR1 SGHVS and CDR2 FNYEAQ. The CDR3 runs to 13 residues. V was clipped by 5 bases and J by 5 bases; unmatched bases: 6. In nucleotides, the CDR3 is TGTGCCAGCAGCAAAGGGACAGCCCACGAGCAGTACTTC. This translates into CASSKGTAHEQYF.

The CDR3, as DNA: TGTGCCAGCAGGGCAGCTCTCTCCTACGAGCAGTACTTC. This encodes CASRAALSYEQYF. V usage is TRBV6-1 and J usage is TRBJ2-7; D not resolved. The CDR3 length is 13 residues. The germline V gene has CDR1 MNHNS and CDR2 SASEGT. The V end lost 6 bases, the J end lost 0 bases, and 9 bases lay between the germline ends.

The CDR3 reads CASSFKTSGSPEQFF. The CDR3 DNA reads TGTGCCAGCAGCTTCAAGACTAGCGGGAGCCCTGAGCAGTTCTTC. J is TRBJ2-1 and V is TRBV7-9; 12 bases align to TRBD2. This CDR3 has 15 amino acids. The trim removed 3 bases at V and 9 bases at J, leaving 6 bases unmatched. The germline V gene encodes CDR1 SEHNR and CDR2 FQNEAQ (reference sequence).

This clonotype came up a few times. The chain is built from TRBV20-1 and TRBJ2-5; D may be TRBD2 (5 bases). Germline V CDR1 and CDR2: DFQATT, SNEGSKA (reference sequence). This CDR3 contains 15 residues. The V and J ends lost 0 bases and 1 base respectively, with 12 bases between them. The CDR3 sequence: CSARDKWGAQETQYF. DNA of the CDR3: TGCAGTGCTAGAGATAAATGGGGAGCCCAAGAGACCCAGTACTTC.

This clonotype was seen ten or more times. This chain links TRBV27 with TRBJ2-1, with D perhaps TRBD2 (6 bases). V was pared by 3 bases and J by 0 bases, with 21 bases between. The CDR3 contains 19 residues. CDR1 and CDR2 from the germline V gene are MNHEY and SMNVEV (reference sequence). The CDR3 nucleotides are TGTGCCAGCAGTTTCGTGGTCAGGCCGGGACTCTACTCCTACAATGAGCAGTTCTTC. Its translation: CASSFVVRPGLYSYNEQFF.

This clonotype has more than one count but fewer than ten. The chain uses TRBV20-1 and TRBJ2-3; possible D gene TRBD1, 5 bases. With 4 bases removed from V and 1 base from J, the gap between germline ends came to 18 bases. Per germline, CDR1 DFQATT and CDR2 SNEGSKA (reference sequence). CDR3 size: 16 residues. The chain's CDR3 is CSATGPVGVGTDTQYF. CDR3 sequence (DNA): TGCAGTGCTACAGGGCCTGTTGGGGTCGGCACAGATACGCAGTATTTT.

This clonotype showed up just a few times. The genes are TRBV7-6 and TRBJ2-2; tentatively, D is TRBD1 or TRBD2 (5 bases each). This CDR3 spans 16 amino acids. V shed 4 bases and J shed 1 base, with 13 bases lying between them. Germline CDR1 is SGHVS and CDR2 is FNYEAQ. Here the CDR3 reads CASSSLWGMNTGELFF. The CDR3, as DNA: TGTGCCAGCAGCTCCTTATGGGGGATGAACACCGGGGAGCTGTTTTTT.

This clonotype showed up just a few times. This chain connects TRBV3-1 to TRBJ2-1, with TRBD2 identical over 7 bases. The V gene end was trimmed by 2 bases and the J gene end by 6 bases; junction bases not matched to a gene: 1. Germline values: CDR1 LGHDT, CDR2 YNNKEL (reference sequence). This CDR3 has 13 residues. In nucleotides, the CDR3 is TGTGCCAGCAGCCAATGGACTAGCAATGAGCAGTTCTTC. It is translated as CASSQWTSNEQFF.

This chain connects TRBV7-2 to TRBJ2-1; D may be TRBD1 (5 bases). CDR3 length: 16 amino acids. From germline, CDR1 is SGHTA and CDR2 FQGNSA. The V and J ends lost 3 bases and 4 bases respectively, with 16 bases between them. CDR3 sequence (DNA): TGTGCCAGCAGCTTGCAGGGCCCAGGCGAGTACAATGAGCAGTTCTTC. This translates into CASSLQGPGEYNEQFF.

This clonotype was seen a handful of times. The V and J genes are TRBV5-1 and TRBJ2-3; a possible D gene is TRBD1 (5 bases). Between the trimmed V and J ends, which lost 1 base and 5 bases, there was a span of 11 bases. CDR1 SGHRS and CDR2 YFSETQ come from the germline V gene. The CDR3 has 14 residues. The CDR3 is CASSLQWGEDTQYF. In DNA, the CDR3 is TGCGCCAGCAGCTTGCAATGGGGCGAAGATACGCAGTATTTT.

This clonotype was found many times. In DNA, the CDR3 is TGCGCCAGCAGCCAAGTATCCGACTACGAGCAGTACTTC. This translates into CASSQVSDYEQYF. This chain uses TRBV4-1 with TRBJ2-7; D is uncertain. The V and J ends lost 1 base and 3 bases respectively, with 7 bases between them. There are 13 residues in the CDR3. CDR1 and CDR2 from the germline V gene are MGHRA and YSYEKL.

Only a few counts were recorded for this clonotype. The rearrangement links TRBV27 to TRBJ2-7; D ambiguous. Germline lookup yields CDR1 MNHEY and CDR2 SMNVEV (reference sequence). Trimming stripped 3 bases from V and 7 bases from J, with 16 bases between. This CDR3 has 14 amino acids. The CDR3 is CASSLMTGTGEQYF. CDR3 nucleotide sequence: TGTGCCAGCAGTTTGATGACTGGAACTGGGGAGCAGTACTTC.

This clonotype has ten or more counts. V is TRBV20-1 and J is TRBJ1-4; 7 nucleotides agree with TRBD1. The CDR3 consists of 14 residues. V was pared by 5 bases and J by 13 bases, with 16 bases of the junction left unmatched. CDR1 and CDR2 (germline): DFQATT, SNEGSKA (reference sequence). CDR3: CSARDRDRLNALFF. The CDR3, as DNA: TGCAGTGCTCGTGACCGGGACAGACTTAACGCACTGTTTTTT.

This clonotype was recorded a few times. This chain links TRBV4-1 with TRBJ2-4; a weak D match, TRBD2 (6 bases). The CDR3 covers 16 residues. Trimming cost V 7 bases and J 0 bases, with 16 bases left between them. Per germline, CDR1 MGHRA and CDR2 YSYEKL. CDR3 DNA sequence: TGCGCCAGCAAACAGATCCTAGCGTCAGCCAAAAACATTCAGTACTTC. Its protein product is CASKQILASAKNIQYF.

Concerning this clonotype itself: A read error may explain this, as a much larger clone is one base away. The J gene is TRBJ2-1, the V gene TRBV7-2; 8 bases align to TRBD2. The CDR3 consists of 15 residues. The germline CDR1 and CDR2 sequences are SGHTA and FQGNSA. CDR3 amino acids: CASSLTSETYNEKFF. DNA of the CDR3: TGTGCCAGCAGTTTGACTAGCGAGACTTACAATGAGAAGTTCTTC.

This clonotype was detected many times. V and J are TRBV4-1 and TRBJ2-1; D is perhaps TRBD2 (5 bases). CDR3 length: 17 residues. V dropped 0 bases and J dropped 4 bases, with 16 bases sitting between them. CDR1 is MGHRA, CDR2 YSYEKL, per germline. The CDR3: CASSQDTGGLLYNEQFF. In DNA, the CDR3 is TGCGCCAGCAGCCAAGATACGGGCGGGCTCCTTTACAATGAGCAGTTCTTC.

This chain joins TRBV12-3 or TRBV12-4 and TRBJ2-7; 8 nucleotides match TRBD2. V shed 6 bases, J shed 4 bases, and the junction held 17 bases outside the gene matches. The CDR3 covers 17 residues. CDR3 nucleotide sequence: TGTGCCAGCAGCTCCCACTGGGGAGTAGCGGGACCATACGAGCAGTACTTC. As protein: CASSSHWGVAGPYEQYF.

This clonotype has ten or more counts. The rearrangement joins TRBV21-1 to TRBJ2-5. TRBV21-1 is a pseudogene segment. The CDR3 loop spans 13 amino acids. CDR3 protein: CASSKEVEETQYF. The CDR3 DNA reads TGTGCCAGCAGCAAAGAAGTCGAAGAGACCCAGTACTTC.

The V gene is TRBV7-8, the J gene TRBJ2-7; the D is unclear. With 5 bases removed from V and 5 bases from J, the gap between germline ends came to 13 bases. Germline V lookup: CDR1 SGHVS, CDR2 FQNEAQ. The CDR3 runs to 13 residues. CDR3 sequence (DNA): TGTGCCAGCAGCCCCGTGGGGATCGACGAGCAGTACTTC. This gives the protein CASSPVGIDEQYF.

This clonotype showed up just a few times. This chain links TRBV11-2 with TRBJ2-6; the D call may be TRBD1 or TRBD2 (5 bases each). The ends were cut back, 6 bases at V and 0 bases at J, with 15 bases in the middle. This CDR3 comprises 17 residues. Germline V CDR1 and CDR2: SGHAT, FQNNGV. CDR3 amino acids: CASSLWGPSSGANVLTF. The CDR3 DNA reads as TGTGCCAGCAGTCTTTGGGGACCCAGCTCTGGGGCCAACGTCCTGACTTTC.

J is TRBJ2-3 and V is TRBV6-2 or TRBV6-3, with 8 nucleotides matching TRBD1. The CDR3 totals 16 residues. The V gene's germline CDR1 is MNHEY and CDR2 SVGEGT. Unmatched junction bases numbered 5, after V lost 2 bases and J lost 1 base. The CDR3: CASSYPGGRGTDTQYF. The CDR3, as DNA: TGTGCCAGCAGTTACCCAGGGGGCAGGGGCACAGATACGCAGTATTTT.

Here the CDR3 DNA reads TGCGCCAGCAGCTCTAGACTAGCACCAAACGAGCAGTACTTC. Protein product: CASSSRLAPNEQYF. V usage is TRBV5-1 and J usage is TRBJ2-7, with 7 bases lining up with TRBD2. Germline loops: CDR1 SGHRS, CDR2 YFSETQ. This CDR3 has 14 amino acids. Trimming took 3 bases from V and 5 from J; bases not matched to a gene: 8.

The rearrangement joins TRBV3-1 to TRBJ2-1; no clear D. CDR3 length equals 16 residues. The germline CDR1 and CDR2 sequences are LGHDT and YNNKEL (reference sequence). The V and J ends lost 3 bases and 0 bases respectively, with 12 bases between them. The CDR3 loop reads CASSQDGRLSYNEQFF. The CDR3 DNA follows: TGTGCCAGCAGCCAGGATGGACGGCTCTCCTACAATGAGCAGTTCTTC.

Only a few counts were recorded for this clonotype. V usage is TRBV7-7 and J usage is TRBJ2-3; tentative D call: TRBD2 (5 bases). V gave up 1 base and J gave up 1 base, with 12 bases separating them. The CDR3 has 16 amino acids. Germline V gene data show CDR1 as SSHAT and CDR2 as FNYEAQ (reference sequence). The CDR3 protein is CASSLVPGMGTDTQYF. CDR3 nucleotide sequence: TGTGCCAGCAGCTTAGTTCCGGGGATGGGCACAGATACGCAGTATTTT.

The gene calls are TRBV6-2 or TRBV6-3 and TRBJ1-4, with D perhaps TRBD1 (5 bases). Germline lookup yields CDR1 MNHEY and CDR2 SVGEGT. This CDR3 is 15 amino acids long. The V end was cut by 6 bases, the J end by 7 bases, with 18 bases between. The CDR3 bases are TGTGCCAGCAGCCCCCCGCAGGGATGGGGTGAAAAACTGTTTTTT. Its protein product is CASSPPQGWGEKLFF.

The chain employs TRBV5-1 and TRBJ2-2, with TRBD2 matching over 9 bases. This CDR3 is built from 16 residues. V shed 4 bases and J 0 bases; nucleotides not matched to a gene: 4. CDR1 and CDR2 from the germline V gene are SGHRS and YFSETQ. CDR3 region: CASSLVAGANTGELFF. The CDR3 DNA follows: TGCGCCAGCAGCCTCGTAGCGGGAGCGAACACCGGGGAGCTGTTTTTT.

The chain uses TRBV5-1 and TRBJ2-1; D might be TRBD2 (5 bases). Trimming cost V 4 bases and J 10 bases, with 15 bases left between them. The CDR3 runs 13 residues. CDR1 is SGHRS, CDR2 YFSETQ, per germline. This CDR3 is CASSVGRTAEQFF. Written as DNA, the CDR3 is TGCGCCAGCAGCGTTGGGAGAACGGCCGAGCAGTTCTTC.